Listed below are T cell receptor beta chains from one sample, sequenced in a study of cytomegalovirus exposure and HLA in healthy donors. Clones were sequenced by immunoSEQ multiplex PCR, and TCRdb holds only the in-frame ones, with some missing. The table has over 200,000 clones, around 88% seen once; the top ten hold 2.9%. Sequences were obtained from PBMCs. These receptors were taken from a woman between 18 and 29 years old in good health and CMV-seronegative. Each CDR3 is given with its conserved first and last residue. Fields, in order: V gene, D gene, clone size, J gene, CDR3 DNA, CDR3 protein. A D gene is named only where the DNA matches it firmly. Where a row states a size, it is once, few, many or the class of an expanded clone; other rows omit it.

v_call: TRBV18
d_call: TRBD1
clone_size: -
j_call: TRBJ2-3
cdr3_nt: TGTGCCAGCTCGCGGACAGGGGGCGACGCAGATACGCAGTATTTT
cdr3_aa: CASSRTGGDADTQYF

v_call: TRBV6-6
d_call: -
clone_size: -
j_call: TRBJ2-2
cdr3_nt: TGTGCCAGCAGTTACGGGCAGGGAAACACCGGGGAGCTGTTTTTT
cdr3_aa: CASSYGQGNTGELFF

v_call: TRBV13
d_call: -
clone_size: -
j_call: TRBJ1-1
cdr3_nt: TGTGCCAGCAGCTTAGGAGGGGGTACTGAAGCTTTCTTT
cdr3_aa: CASSLGGGTEAFF

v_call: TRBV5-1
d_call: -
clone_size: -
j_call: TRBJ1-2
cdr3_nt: TGCGCCAGCAGCTTTGGTAGCGGCAGGCAAGCTAACTATGGCTACACCTTC
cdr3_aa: CASSFGSGRQANYGYTF

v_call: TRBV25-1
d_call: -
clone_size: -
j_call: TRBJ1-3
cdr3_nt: TGTGCCAGCAGTCAGGGATCCTCTGGAAACACCATATATTTT
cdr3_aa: CASSQGSSGNTIYF

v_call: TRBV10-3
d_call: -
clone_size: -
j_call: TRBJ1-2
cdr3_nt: TGTGCCATCAGTGTGGGGGGGGAAATCCATGGCTACACCTTC
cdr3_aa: CAISVGGEIHGYTF

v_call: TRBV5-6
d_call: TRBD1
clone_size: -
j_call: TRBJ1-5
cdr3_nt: TGTGCCAGCAGCCATCCCGGGACAGGGAGTCAGCCCCAGCATTTT
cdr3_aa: CASSHPGTGSQPQHF

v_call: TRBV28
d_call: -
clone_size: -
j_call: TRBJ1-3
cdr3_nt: TGTGCCAGCGGAATACAGTGGAACACCATATATTTT
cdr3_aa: CASGIQWNTIYF

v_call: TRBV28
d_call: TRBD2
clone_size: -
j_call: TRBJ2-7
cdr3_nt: TGTGCCAGCAGTTTTTCCGGGCTAGCGGACTCCTACGAGCAGTACTTC
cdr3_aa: CASSFSGLADSYEQYF

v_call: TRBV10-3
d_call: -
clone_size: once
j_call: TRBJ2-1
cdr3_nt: TGTGCCATCAGTGGTGACCAGGTAACCTACAATGAGCAGTTCTTC
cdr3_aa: CAISGDQVTYNEQFF

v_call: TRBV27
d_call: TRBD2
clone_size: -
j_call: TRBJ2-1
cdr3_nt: TGTGCCAGCAGTGCCTCGGGACTAGCGGGAGGGGGGTCCTACAATGAGCAGTTCTTC
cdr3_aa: CASSASGLAGGGSYNEQFF

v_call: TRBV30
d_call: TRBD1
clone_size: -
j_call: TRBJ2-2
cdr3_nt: TGTGCCTGGAGTTACTGGACGGACAGGGGGGAGCTGTTTTTT
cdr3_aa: CAWSYWTDRGELFF

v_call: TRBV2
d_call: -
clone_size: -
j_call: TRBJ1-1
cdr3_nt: TGTGCCAGCAGTGAAGCGCCGGGTAGAGCTGAAGCTTTCTTT
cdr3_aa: CASSEAPGRAEAFF

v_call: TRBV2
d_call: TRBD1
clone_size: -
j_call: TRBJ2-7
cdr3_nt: TGTGCCACCGCCTCCGGGACAGACTCCTACGAGCAGTACTTC
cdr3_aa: CATASGTDSYEQYF

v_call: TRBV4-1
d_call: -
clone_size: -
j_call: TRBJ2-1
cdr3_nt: TGCGCCAGCAGCCAAGAACCTCTAATCTACAATGAGCAGTTCTTC
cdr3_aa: CASSQEPLIYNEQFF

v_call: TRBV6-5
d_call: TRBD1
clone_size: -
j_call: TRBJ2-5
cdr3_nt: TGTGCCAGCAGTTACACAGCATACAGGGGTCGAGAGACCCAGTACTTC
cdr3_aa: CASSYTAYRGRETQYF

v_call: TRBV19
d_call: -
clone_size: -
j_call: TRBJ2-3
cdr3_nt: TGTGCCAGTGCAGACAGGCCGAGCACAGATACGCAGTATTTT
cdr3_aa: CASADRPSTDTQYF

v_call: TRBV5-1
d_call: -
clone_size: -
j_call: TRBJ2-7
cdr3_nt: TGCGCCAGCAGCTTTCGGGCCCGGGAGATGGGGATCTACGAGCAGTACTTC
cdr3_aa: CASSFRAREMGIYEQYF

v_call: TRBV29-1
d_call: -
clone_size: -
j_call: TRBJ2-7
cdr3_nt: TGCAGCGTTGAAAGTCAGGGATCCTACGAGCAGTACTTC
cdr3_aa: CSVESQGSYEQYF

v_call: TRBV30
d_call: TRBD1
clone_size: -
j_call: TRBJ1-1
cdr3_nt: TGTGCCTGGAGTGACGGGACAGCTTTTGAAGCTTTCTTT
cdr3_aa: CAWSDGTAFEAFF

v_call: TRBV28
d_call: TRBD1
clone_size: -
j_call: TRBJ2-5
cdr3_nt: TGTGCCAGCAGACGACAGGGTGCCCAGGGAGAGACCCAGTACTTC
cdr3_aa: CASRRQGAQGETQYF

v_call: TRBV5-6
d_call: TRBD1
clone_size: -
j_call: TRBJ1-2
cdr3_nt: TGTGCCAGCAGCGAGGGACAGGGACTCTATGGCTACACCTTC
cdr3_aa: CASSEGQGLYGYTF

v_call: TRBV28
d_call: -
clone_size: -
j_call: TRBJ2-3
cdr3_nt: TGTGCCAGCAGTTTATTGGCAGGGGACACAGATACGCAGTATTTT
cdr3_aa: CASSLLAGDTDTQYF

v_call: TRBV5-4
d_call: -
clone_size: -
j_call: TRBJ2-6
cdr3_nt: TGTGCCAGCCCCCAAACAGTTGGCTCTGGGGCCAACGTCCTGACTTTC
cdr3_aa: CASPQTVGSGANVLTF

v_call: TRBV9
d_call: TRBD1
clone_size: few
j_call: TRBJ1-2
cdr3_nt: TGTGCCAGCAGCGTGCTCGGGACAGGGGGTGGCTACACCTTC
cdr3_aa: CASSVLGTGGGYTF

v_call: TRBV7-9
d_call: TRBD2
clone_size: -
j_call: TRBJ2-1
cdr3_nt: TGTGCCAGCAGCTCCCCTATCGGGGAGGGAAGCAATGAGCAGTTCTTC
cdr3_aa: CASSSPIGEGSNEQFF

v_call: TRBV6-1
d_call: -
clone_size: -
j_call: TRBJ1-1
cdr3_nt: TGTGCCAGCATCTTAAGGGGGACCACTGAAGCTTTCTTT
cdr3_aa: CASILRGTTEAFF

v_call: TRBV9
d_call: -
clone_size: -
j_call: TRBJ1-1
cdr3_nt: TGTGCCAGCACCCCCACCGCGGGTGGTGGCACTGAAGCTTTCTTT
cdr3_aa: CASTPTAGGGTEAFF

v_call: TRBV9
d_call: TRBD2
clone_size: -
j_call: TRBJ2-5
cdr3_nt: TGTGCCAGCAGCGTAGGGGTACGGGGAGGGCAAGAGACCCAGTACTTC
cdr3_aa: CASSVGVRGGQETQYF

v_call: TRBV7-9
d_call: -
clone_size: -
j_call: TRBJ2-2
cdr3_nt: TGTGCCAGCAGCCCTTCCGGCCCCACAGGCCCCGGGGAGCTGTTTTTT
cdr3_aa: CASSPSGPTGPGELFF

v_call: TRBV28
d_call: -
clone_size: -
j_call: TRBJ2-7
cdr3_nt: TGTGCCAGCACTGAGGCAGGGCCTATATGGGAGCAGTACTTC
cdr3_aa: CASTEAGPIWEQYF

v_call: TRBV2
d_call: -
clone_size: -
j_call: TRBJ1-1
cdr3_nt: TGTGCCAGCAGTGGGCAGAAGAACACTGAAGCTTTCTTT
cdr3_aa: CASSGQKNTEAFF

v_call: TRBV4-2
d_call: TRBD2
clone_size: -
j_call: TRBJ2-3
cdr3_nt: TGTGCCAGCAGCCCGTACACTAGCGGGAATACCCCGAGCACAGATACGCAGTATTTT
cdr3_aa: CASSPYTSGNTPSTDTQYF

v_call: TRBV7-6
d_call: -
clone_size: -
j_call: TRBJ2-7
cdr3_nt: TGTGCCAGCAGCCCCTCGCTCTCGGGGACCTACGAGCAGTACTTC
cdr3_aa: CASSPSLSGTYEQYF

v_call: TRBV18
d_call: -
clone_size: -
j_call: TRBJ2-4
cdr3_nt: TGTGCCAGCTCACCGCAGCGGATAGGCCTAGCCAAAAACATTCAGTACTTC
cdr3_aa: CASSPQRIGLAKNIQYF

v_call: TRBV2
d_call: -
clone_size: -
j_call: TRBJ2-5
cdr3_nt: TGTGCCAGCAGTGAAGCCAGGTCTCAAGAGACCCAGTACTTC
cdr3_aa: CASSEARSQETQYF

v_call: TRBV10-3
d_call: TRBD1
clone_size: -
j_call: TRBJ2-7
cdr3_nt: TGTGCCATCAAACCACTGACGGGACAGGGCTACGAGCAGTACTTC
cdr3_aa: CAIKPLTGQGYEQYF

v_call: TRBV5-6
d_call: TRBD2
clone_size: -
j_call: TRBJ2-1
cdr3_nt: TGTGCCAGCAGCTGGGGGACTAGCGGGGCAAATGAGCAGTTCTTC
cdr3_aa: CASSWGTSGANEQFF